This is a list of T cell receptor beta chains from one sample in a study of shared T cell receptors in the human thymus. Profiled with immunoSEQ multiplex PCR; TCRdb holds only in-frame clones, not every one. In the table there are 600,000 to 900,000 clones, 70% to 90% of which are singletons. This same sample was also part of a study on human thymus T cells.

The sample consisted of thymocytes. These receptors originate from a girl under three years old with a congenital heart defect. Each CDR3 is given with its conserved first and last residue. The D gene is left open where the match is weak. The size field is filled for only some rows; it gives once, few, many or a size class.

D gene	J gene	V gene	clone size	CDR3 DNA	CDR3 protein
TRBD1	TRBJ1-2	TRBV14	NA	TGTGCCAGCAGCCCGCCGGGACAGGGGGATTTTGGCGGCTACACCTTC	CASSPPGQGDFGGYTF
TRBD2	TRBJ2-1	TRBV5-6	NA	TGTGCCAGCAGCCACACTACCACGGGGGGGCACAATGAGCAGTTCTTC	CASSHTTTGGHNEQFF
NA	TRBJ1-2	TRBV5-6	NA	TGTGCCAGCAGCGCGACCCCGGGAAGGGGGGGCTATGGCTACACCTTC	CASSATPGRGGYGYTF
TRBD1	TRBJ1-2	TRBV2	few	TGTGCCAGCAGGCGAGTTGGGGGACAGGCATTACGCTACACCTTC	CASRRVGGQALRYTF
TRBD2	TRBJ2-3	TRBV7-6	NA	TGTGCCAGCAGCTTAGCGTTAGCGGGGGGCCGCGATACGCAGTATTTT	CASSLALAGGRDTQYF
NA	TRBJ1-1	TRBV28	NA	TGTGCCAGCAGTTTATGCGGGAGAAGGAACACTGAAGCTTTCTTT	CASSLCGRRNTEAFF
NA	TRBJ1-1	TRBV15	NA	TGTGCCACCAGCAGCCGGGTCCAGAACACTGAAGCTTTCTTT	CATSSRVQNTEAFF
NA	TRBJ1-5	TRBV19	NA	TGTGCCAGTAGTAGAGGCCAGGGTCAGCCCCAGCATTTT	CASSRGQGQPQHF
NA	TRBJ2-7	TRBV27	NA	TGTGCCAGCAGTTTAAAAACAGGAGGGTACGAGCAGTACTTC	CASSLKTGGYEQYF
NA	TRBJ2-4	TRBV5-6	NA	TGTGCCAGCAGCTCAGCGGGCGTATCTCTAGCCAAAAACATTCAGTACTTC	CASSSAGVSLAKNIQYF
NA	TRBJ2-7	TRBV14	NA	TGTGCCAGCAGCCTCGGACAGAAGAAGTACGAGCAGTACTTC	CASSLGQKKYEQYF
NA	TRBJ1-3	TRBV28	once	TGTGCCAGCAGTTTATTGGGGAGTTCGGGAAACACCATATATTTT	CASSLLGSSGNTIYF
NA	TRBJ2-3	TRBV5-5	NA	TGTGCCAGCAGCAAGGGACACGCAAAGAGCACAGATACGCAGTATTTT	CASSKGHAKSTDTQYF
NA	TRBJ2-2	TRBV9	NA	TGTGCCAGCAGCTTCGACTCGACCGGGGAGCTGTTTTTT	CASSFDSTGELFF
NA	TRBJ1-6	TRBV7-8	NA	TGTGCCAGCAGCTTAAGACCGGGTTCCTATAATTCACCCCTCCACTTT	CASSLRPGSYNSPLHF
NA	TRBJ1-5	TRBV12-2	once	TGTGCAAGTCGCTTTAGCAGGGGGCTCGGTCAGCCCCAGCATTTT	CASRFSRGLGQPQHF
TRBD1	TRBJ1-3	TRBV18	NA	TGTGCCAGCTCACCACCGGAGGCAGGGGGCGAGTCTGGAAACACCATATATTTT	CASSPPEAGGESGNTIYF
TRBD2	TRBJ2-1	TRBV5-1	NA	TGCGCCAGCAGCTCTGACTTTGTCCGACTAGCGGGGGACAATGAGCAGTTCTTC	CASSSDFVRLAGDNEQFF
NA	TRBJ1-1	TRBV6-5	NA	TGTGCCAGCAGCCGAAACGCAGGACACCCTGAAGCTTTCTTT	CASSRNAGHPEAFF
NA	TRBJ2-3	TRBV4-3	few	TGCGCCAGCAGCCCCCAGGCAGGGGTAGAAGATACGCAGTATTTT	CASSPQAGVEDTQYF
TRBD2	TRBJ2-7	TRBV5-1	NA	TGCGCCAGCAGCCGGCCGACTAGCGGGGGGATCTCCTACGAGCAGTACTTC	CASSRPTSGGISYEQYF
NA	TRBJ1-5	TRBV15	NA	TGTGCCACCAGCAGACCTTTAGACAGCTGCAATCAGCCCCAGCATTTT	CATSRPLDSCNQPQHF
TRBD2	TRBJ2-3	TRBV9	NA	TGTGCCAGCCAACCTAATCCGACTAGCGGGGACACAGATACGCAGTATTTT	CASQPNPTSGDTDTQYF
NA	TRBJ2-7	TRBV6-6	NA	TGTGCCAGCAGTTACCGCGTATCCCAACACTACGAGCTCCTGTACTTC	CASSYRVSQHYELLYF
NA	TRBJ2-7	TRBV6-6	NA	TGTGCCAGCAGCTTACTCCCAGGGCACTACGAGCAGTACTTC	CASSLLPGHYEQYF
TRBD2	TRBJ2-2	TRBV5-1	NA	TGCGCCAGCAGCTCTTCCGGGACTAGCGGCCTCGCGAACACCGGGGAGCTGTTTTTT	CASSSSGTSGLANTGELFF
NA	TRBJ2-5	TRBV4-1	once	TGCGCCAGCAGCCCCGATGACAGAGGTATGGAGACCCAGTACTTC	CASSPDDRGMETQYF
NA	TRBJ1-2	TRBV21-1	NA	TGTGCCAGCAGCAAAGATTCCGACTATGGCTACACCTTC	CASSKDSDYGYTF
TRBD2	TRBJ2-1	TRBV28	NA	TGTGCCAGCAGTTCCCTGGCCCAGCGGGGGAACCACAATGAGCAGTTCTTC	CASSSLAQRGNHNEQFF
NA	TRBJ1-2	TRBV6-6	NA	TGTGCCAGCAGTTACTCGATTGGGGGCGGCTATGGCTACACCTTC	CASSYSIGGGYGYTF
TRBD1	TRBJ1-1	TRBV13	NA	TGTGCCAGCAGCCCCAACAGGGGAGCTTTCTTT	CASSPNRGAFF
NA	TRBJ1-2	TRBV19	NA	TGTGCCAGTAGTATCGGGCGCAGGGTGCGGGGCTACACCTTC	CASSIGRRVRGYTF
TRBD1	TRBJ1-1	TRBV6-5	few	TGTGCCAGCAGGACCAGGGGGGTGGGGAACACTGAAGCTTTCTTT	CASRTRGVGNTEAFF
NA	TRBJ1-2	TRBV6-4	NA	TGTGCCAGCAGTGGGTGCCAGGCCGGTCATTATGGCTACACCTTC	CASSGCQAGHYGYTF
NA	TRBJ1-6	TRBV6-4	NA	TGTGCCAGCAGTGAAACGGGGGTTGGTGATAATTCACCCCTCCACTTT	CASSETGVGDNSPLHF